The clone carrying this TCR beta chain was picked up many times. This sample was taken from a study of blood T cell repertoires in COVID-19. Measured with immunoSEQ multiplex PCR; TCRdb has only the in-frame clones, and not every one. The sample consists of over 200,000 clones, about 81% of them appearing once. Germline-derived CDR1 and CDR2 are MNHEY and SMNVEV (reference sequence). The V end was cut by 7 bases, the J end by 5 bases, with 18 bases between. CDR3 length equals 16 residues. Participants, about 18 to 100 years old, spanned fewer than 25 US areas. The clonotype originates from a middle-aged man who had recovered from COVID-19. The rearrangement uses TRBV27 and TRBJ1-6, with D perhaps TRBD1 (6 bases). Sequencing was carried out using PBMCs or T cells enriched from blood (not recorded which). This CDR3 is CASNTWMGADNSPLHF. In DNA form, the CDR3 reads TGTGCCAGCAATACCTGGATGGGGGCAGATAATTCACCCCTCCACTTT.